This is a list of T cell receptor beta chains from one sample in a study of T cell responses to AZD1222 COVID-19 vaccine. Clones were read by immunoSEQ multiplex PCR, and TCRdb kept only the in-frame ones, dropping some. The data contain 95,000 to 150,000 clones, around 93% of them singletons. The input for sequencing was peripheral blood, taken 28 days after the second AZD1222 dose. All receptors derive from an adult who received the AZD1222 COVID-19 vaccine. Each CDR3 is given with its conserved first and last residue. A D gene is named only where the DNA matches it firmly. The size field is filled for only some rows; it gives once, few, many or a size class.

clone size	D gene	V gene	J gene	CDR3 DNA	CDR3 protein
.	.	TRBV28	TRBJ1-4	TGTGCCAGCAGTACACCCGGGACGCCTAATGAAAAACTGTTTTTT	CASSTPGTPNEKLFF
.	TRBD1	TRBV11-2	TRBJ2-7	TGTGCCAGCAGCTCCCCCGGGACAGGGGGCTACGAGCAGTACTTC	CASSSPGTGGYEQYF
.	.	TRBV7-7	TRBJ1-5	TGTGCTAGCAGCTTTACCGGGATAAGCAATCAGCCCCAGCATTTT	CASSFTGISNQPQHF
.	TRBD2	TRBV2	TRBJ2-2	TGTGCCAGCAGTGAGGGGACTAGCACCGGGGAGCTGTTTTTT	CASSEGTSTGELFF
.	TRBD1	TRBV3-1/TRBV3-2	TRBJ1-2	TGTGCCAGCAGCCAAGATCCCCAGGACAGGAGCTATGGCTACACCTTC	CASSQDPQDRSYGYTF
.	.	TRBV18	TRBJ1-3	TGTGCCAGCTCACCACCTACTGAGGCACTCTCTGGAAACACCATATATTTT	CASSPPTEALSGNTIYF
.	.	TRBV6-5	TRBJ1-4	TGTGCCAGCAGGCGGGACGGCTCCGAAAAACTGTTTTTT	CASRRDGSEKLFF
.	.	TRBV3-1/TRBV3-2	TRBJ1-5	TGTGCCAGCAGCCCAGGACACTTAAATCAGCCCCAGCATTTT	CASSPGHLNQPQHF
.	TRBD2	TRBV7-2	TRBJ2-1	TGTGCCAGCAGCTTAAAGCGGGAGAACCGCAATGAGCAGTTCTTC	CASSLKRENRNEQFF
.	.	TRBV19	TRBJ1-1	TGTGCCAGTAGTCCTGGCGACAGTCAACAGGCTGAAGCTTTCTTT	CASSPGDSQQAEAFF
.	TRBD1	TRBV7-9	TRBJ1-3	TGTGCCAGCAGTCGCTTCGGGACAGATGTATACACCATATATTTT	CASSRFGTDVYTIYF
once	.	TRBV6-1	TRBJ1-2	TGTGCCAGCAGTGAATATGGGACGTTGGGGTTCTATGGCTACACCTTC	CASSEYGTLGFYGYTF
.	TRBD1	TRBV15	TRBJ1-3	TGTGCCACCAGCAGCCAGACAGGGTCTGGAAACACCATATATTTT	CATSSQTGSGNTIYF
.	.	TRBV14	TRBJ2-7	TGTGCCAGCAGCCCGCGCCACGCGTTCTCCTACGAGCAGTACTTC	CASSPRHAFSYEQYF
.	.	TRBV7-2	TRBJ2-5	TGTGCCAGCAGCGTAGGACCCACCCAGTACCAAGAGACCCAGTACTTC	CASSVGPTQYQETQYF
.	.	TRBV5-6	TRBJ1-5	TGTGCCAGCAGCGCAACGGGCTTTCATCAGCCCCAGCATTTT	CASSATGFHQPQHF
.	.	TRBV27	TRBJ1-3	TGTGCCAGCAGTTTAGAATCCCCTCGCTTTGGAAACACCATATATTTT	CASSLESPRFGNTIYF
few	.	TRBV11-1	TRBJ1-2	TGTGCCAGCAGCTTTCAGGGAAAGGACGGCTACACCTTC	CASSFQGKDGYTF
.	.	TRBV29-1	TRBJ1-2	TGCAGCGTTCAGGAGGCTCCCAACCGAGGCTACACCTTC	CSVQEAPNRGYTF
.	.	TRBV7-8	TRBJ1-1	TGTGCCAGCAGCCTAAGGTACCCGAACACTGAAGCTTTCTTT	CASSLRYPNTEAFF